The 16 T cell receptor beta chains below all came from one sample that was sequenced in a study of Graves' ophthalmopathy and Graves' hyperthyroidism. Researchers took RNA transcripts and amplified TCR beta CDR3 regions from them. HTBI primers served in a first-round RT-PCR, which a second-round multiplex PCR followed. Via MiXCR, TCRdb re-called the multiplex PCR reads, giving one row per CDR3 protein. Of 300,000 to 400,000 distinct CDR3 sequences detected, roughly 16% appear once; the ten largest clones hold roughly 12%. The sequenced sample was peripheral blood. The receptors were gathered from an adult man with Graves' ophthalmopathy.

This clonotype occurred many times. V usage is TRBV20-1 and J usage is TRBJ2-5, with 9 bases aligning to TRBD2. Germline V gene data show CDR1 as DFQATT and CDR2 as SNEGSKA (reference sequence). CDR3 length: 14 amino acids. Germline trimming cut 3 bases from V and 9 bases from J; bases unmatched to any gene: 11. CDR3 region: CSARNPSGTRSQYF. The CDR3 DNA follows: TGCAGTGCTAGGAATCCTAGCGGGACGCGATCCCAGTACTTC.

This clonotype was observed many times. V gene TRBV11-2 combines with J gene TRBJ2-5; D gene uncertain. There are 12 residues in the CDR3. V lost 4 bases and J lost 5, with 8 bases in between. Germline V gene lookup returns CDR1 SGHAT and CDR2 FQNNGV. CDR3 DNA sequence: TGTGCCAGCAGCTCAAACGGGGAGACCCAGTACTTC. This sequence encodes CASSSNGETQYF. Complete variable domain (other parts from reference TRBV11-2 and TRBJ2-5): EAGVAQSPRYKIIEKRQSVAFWCNPISGHATLYWYQQILGQGPKLLIQFQNNGVVDDSQLPKDRFSAERLKGVDSTLKIQPAKLEDSAVYLCASSSNGETQYFGPGTRLLVL.

This clonotype was picked up many times. This chain connects TRBV14 to TRBJ2-7, with D possibly matching TRBD2 (6 bases). The CDR3 length is 12 residues. The germline V gene has CDR1 SGHDN and CDR2 FVKESK. Trimming removed 4 bases from V and 6 bases from J, with 10 bases in between. The chain's CDR3 is CASSPLGGEQYF. Written as DNA, the CDR3 is TGTGCCAGCAGCCCCCTGGGAGGCGAGCAGTACTTC.

This clonotype showed up many times. The chain has TRBV6-1 and TRBJ2-7; tentatively, D is TRBD2 (5 bases). The germline V gene has CDR1 MNHNS and CDR2 SASEGT. CDR3 size: 12 residues. Trimming removed 10 bases from V and 6 bases from J, with 16 bases in between. This chain's CDR3 is CATGLAGGEQYF. DNA for the CDR3: TGTGCCACCGGACTTGCAGGCGGCGAGCAGTACTTC.

This clonotype occurred many times. J is TRBJ1-1 and V is TRBV11-2; weak D call: TRBD1 (6 bases). V lost 7 bases, J lost 3 bases, and 12 bases lay in between. From germline, CDR1 is SGHAT and CDR2 FQNNGV. This CDR3 spans 13 amino acids. The CDR3 loop is CASTPGGDTEAFF. The CDR3 bases are TGTGCCAGCACCCCTGGGGGCGACACTGAAGCTTTCTTT. Full variable domain (rest looked up from reference TRBV11-2 and TRBJ1-1): EAGVAQSPRYKIIEKRQSVAFWCNPISGHATLYWYQQILGQGPKLLIQFQNNGVVDDSQLPKDRFSAERLKGVDSTLKIQPAKLEDSAVYLCASTPGGDTEAFFGQGTRLTVV.

The sample holds many counts of this clonotype. The chain combines TRBV5-4 with TRBJ2-5; TRBD2 might be the D (6 bases). This CDR3 is built from 16 residues. The germline V gene encodes CDR1 SGHNT and CDR2 YYREEE (reference sequence). The ends were cut back, 4 bases at V and 4 bases at J, with 20 bases in the middle. The CDR3, as DNA: TGTGCCAGCAGCACAATCTCCGCGGGGAGCGCAGAGACCCAGTACTTC. It encodes CASSTISAGSAETQYF.

This clonotype was observed at least ten times. The chain joins TRBV6-1 to TRBJ2-2; D is perhaps TRBD2 (6 bases). V lost 2 bases to trimming and J lost 5 bases, with 18 bases between them. This CDR3 comprises 17 residues. Looked up from germline, CDR1 is MNHNS and CDR2 is SASEGT. The CDR3: CASSEYERAVRTGELFF. The CDR3 DNA reads TGTGCCAGCAGTGAATATGAGCGGGCCGTCCGGACCGGGGAGCTGTTTTTT.

This clonotype was picked up many times. V is TRBV4-2 and J is TRBJ1-5; no definite D call. V lost 0 bases and J lost 5, with 8 bases in between. This CDR3 region has 14 residues. CDR1 LGHNA and CDR2 YNFKEQ come from the germline V gene. CDR3 in DNA: TGTGCCAGCAGCCAAGATCTAAGGGATCAGCCCCAGCATTTT. It is translated as CASSQDLRDQPQHF.

This clonotype showed up many times. J is TRBJ1-2 and V is TRBV19; weak D call: TRBD1 (6 bases). V lost 4 bases and J 4 bases, leaving 19 bases between the germline ends. Germline V CDR1 and CDR2: LNHDA, SQIVND (reference sequence). This CDR3 has 16 residues. The CDR3, as DNA: TGTGCCAGTAGTAGATCTGGACAGACCCGCTTCTATGGCTACACCTTC. This gives the protein CASSRSGQTRFYGYTF.

This clonotype was observed many times. The chain recombines TRBV20-1 with TRBJ2-7; TRBD1 is a possible D gene (5 bases). The CDR3 sequence is 12 residues long. V was clipped by 4 bases and J by 2 bases, with 9 bases between them. Germline lookup yields CDR1 DFQATT and CDR2 SNEGSKA (reference sequence). The CDR3 is CSAIRGAYEQYF. The DNA of the CDR3 is TGCAGTGCTATAAGGGGCGCCTACGAGCAGTACTTC.

This clonotype appeared many times. The chain is built from TRBV6-4 and TRBJ2-2, with D possibly being TRBD2 (6 bases). From germline, CDR1 is MRHNA and CDR2 SNTAGT. CDR3 length: 17 amino acids. Deletions cut 6 bases from V and 6 bases from J, with 23 bases between. The CDR3 DNA reads as TGTGCCAGCAGCCCCGACCGGGCCGGAGGGGACGCCGGGGAGCTGTTTTTT. This codes for CASSPDRAGGDAGELFF.

This clonotype was counted ten times or more. The chain links TRBV9 to TRBJ1-2; 7 nucleotides match TRBD1. Germline loops: CDR1 SGDLS, CDR2 YYNGEE. J gave up 8 bases and V 3 bases, and 13 bases lay outside the gene matches. This CDR3 has 15 residues. CDR3 sequence (DNA): TGTGCCAGCAGCGGCATACAGGGGATCTCCCTAGGCTACACCTTC. This encodes CASSGIQGISLGYTF.

In its sample, this clonotype was seen many times. The gene calls are TRBV15 and TRBJ1-4; D not resolved. This CDR3 comprises 13 residues. Germline CDR1 and CDR2: LNHNV and YYDKDF (reference sequence). V lost 1 base and J lost 7, with 7 bases in between. The CDR3 here is CATSRGVGEKLFF. The CDR3 bases are TGTGCCACCAGCAGAGGGGTCGGTGAAAAACTGTTTTTT.

This clonotype was recorded many times. The V call is TRBV5-1, the J call TRBJ2-2, with D maybe TRBD2 (5 bases). This CDR3 contains 14 residues. CDR1 and CDR2 (germline): SGHRS, YFSETQ. V gave up 0 bases and J gave up 6 bases, with 9 bases separating them. The CDR3 nucleotides read TGCGCCAGCAGCTTGGCGGGGTCCCCCGGGGAGCTGTTTTTT. It translates to CASSLAGSPGELFF.

In this sample, this clonotype turned up many times. The rearrangement joins TRBV20-1 to TRBJ1-1; no firm D call. The CDR3 spans 13 residues. Trimming stripped 2 bases from V and 1 base from J, with 8 bases between. Germline CDR1 reads DFQATT; CDR2 reads SNEGSKA (reference sequence). CDR3: CSARNTPNTEAFF. DNA for the CDR3: TGCAGTGCTAGAAACACACCGAACACTGAAGCTTTCTTT.

This clonotype was counted at least ten times. V and J are TRBV28 and TRBJ2-7; D tentatively fits TRBD1 or TRBD2 (5 bases each). Trimming removed 6 bases at V and 2 bases at J, with 14 bases between. Germline V gives CDR1 MDHEN, CDR2 SYDVKM. The CDR3 contains 14 residues. This CDR3 reads CASRPQGTTYEQYF. As DNA, the CDR3 is TGTGCCAGCAGGCCCCAAGGGACCACCTACGAGCAGTACTTC.